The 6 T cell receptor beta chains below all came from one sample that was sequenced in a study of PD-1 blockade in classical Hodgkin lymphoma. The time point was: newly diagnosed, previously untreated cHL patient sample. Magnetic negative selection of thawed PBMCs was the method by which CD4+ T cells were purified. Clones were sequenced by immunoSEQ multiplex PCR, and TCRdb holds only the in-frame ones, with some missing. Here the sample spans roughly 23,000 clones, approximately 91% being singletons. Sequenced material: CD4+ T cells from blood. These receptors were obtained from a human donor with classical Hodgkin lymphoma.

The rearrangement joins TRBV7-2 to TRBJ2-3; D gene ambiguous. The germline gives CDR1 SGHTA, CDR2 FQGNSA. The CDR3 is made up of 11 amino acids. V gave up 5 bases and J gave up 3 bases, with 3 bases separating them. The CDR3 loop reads CASSTTDTQYF. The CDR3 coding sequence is TGTGCCAGCAGCACGACAGATACGCAGTATTTT.

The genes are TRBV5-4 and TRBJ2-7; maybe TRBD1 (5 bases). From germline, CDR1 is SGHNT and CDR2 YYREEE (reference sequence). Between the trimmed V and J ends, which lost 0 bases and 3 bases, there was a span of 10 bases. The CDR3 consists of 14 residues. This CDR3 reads CASSLVGPGYEQYF. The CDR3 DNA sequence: TGTGCCAGCAGCTTGGTGGGGCCGGGCTACGAGCAGTACTTC.

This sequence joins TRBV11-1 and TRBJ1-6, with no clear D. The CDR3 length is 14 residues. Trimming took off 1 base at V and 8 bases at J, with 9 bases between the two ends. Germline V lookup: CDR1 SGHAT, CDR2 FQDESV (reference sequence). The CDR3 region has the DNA TGTGCCAGCAGCTTAGTCCCGGAGTATTCACCCCTCCACTTT. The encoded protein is CASSLVPEYSPLHF.

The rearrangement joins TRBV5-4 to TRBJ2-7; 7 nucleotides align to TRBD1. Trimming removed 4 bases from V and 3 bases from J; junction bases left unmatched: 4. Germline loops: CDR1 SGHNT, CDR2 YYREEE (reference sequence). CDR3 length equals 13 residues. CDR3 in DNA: TGTGCCAGCAGCCTCCGGGACAGCTACGAGCAGTACTTC. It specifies CASSLRDSYEQYF. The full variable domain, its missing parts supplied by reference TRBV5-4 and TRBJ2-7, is ETGVTQSPTHLIKTRGQQVTLRCSSQSGHNTVSWYQQALGQGPQFIFQYYREEENGRGNFPPRFSGLQFPNYSSELNVNALELDDSALYLCASSLRDSYEQYFGPGTRLTVT.

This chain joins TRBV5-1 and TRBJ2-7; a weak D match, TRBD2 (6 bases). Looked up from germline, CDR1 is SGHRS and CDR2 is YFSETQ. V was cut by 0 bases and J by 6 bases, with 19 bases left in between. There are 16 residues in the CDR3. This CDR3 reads CASSLAGSSPTVEQYF. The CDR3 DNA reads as TGCGCCAGCAGCTTGGCCGGGAGTAGCCCTACGGTCGAGCAGTACTTC.

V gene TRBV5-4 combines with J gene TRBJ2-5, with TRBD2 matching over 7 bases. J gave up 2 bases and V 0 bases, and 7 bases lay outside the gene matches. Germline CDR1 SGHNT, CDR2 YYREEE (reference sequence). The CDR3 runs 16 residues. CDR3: CASSLELAEAQETQYF. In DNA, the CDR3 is TGTGCCAGCAGCTTGGAGCTAGCGGAGGCACAAGAGACCCAGTACTTC.